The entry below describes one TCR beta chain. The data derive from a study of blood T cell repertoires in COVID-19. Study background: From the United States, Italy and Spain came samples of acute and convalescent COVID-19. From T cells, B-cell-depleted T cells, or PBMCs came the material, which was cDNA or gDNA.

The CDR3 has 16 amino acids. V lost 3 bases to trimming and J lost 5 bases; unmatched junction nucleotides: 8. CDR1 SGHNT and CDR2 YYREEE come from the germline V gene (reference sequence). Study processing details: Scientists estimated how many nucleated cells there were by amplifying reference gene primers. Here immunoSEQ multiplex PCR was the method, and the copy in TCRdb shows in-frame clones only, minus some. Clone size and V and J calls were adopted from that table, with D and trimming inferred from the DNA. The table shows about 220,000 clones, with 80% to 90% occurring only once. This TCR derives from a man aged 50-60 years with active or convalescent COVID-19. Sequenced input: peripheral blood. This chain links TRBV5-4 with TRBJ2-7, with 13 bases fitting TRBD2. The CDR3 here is CASSSKLAGGLHEQYV. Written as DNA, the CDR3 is TGTGCCAGCAGCTCAAAACTAGCGGGGGGGCTGCACGAGCAGTACGTC.